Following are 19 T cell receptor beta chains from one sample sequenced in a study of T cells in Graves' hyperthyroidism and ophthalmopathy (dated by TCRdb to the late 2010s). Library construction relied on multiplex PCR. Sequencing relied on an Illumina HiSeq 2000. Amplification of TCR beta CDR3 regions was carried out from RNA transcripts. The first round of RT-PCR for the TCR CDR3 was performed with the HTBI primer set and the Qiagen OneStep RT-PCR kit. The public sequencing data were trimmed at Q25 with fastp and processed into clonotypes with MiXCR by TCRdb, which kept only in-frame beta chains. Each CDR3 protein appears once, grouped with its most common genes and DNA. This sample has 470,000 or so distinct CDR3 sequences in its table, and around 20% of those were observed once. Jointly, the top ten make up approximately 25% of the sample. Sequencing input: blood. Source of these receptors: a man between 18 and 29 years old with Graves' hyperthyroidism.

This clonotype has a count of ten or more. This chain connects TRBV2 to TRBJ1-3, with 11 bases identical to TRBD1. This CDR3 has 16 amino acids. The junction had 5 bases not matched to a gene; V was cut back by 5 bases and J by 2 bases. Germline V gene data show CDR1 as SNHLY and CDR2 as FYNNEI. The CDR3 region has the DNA TGTGCCAGCAGTCCTTGGACAGGGGGCACTGGAAACACCATATATTTT. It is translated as CASSPWTGGTGNTIYF.

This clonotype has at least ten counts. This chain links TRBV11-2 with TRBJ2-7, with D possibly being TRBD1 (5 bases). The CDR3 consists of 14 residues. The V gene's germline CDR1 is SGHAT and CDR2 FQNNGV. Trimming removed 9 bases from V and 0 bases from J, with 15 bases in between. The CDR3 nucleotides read TGTGCCAGAGACAGCGCGTTTAGCTCCTACGAGCAGTACTTC. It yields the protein CARDSAFSSYEQYF.

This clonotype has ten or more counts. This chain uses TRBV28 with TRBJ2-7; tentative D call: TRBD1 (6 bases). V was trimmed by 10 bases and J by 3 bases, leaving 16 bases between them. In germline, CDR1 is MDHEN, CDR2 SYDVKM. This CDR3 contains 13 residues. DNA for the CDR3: TGTGCCACTTCGACAGGAGGACACTACGAGCAGTACTTC. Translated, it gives CATSTGGHYEQYF. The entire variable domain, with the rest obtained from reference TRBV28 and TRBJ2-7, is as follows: DVKVTQSSRYLVKRTGEKVFLECVQDMDHENMFWYRQDPGLGLRLIYFSYDVKMKEKGDIPEGYSVSREKKERFSLILESASTNQTSMYLCATSTGGHYEQYFGPGTRLTVT.

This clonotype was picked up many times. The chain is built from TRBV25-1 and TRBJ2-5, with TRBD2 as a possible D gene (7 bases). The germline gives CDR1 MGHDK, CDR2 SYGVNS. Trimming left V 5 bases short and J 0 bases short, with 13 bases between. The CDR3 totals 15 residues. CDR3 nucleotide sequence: TGTGCCAGCAGTAGGGCGGGGGCCTACCAAGAGACCCAGTACTTC. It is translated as CASSRAGAYQETQYF.

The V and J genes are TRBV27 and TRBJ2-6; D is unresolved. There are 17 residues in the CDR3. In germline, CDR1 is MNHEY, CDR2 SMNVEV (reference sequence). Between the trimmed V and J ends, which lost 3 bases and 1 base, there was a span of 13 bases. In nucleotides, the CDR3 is TGTGCCAGCAGTTTGGCCTTTGGGAATTCTGGGGCCAACGTCCTGACTTTC. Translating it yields CASSLAFGNSGANVLTF.

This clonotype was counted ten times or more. Here the CDR3 reads CSVYRDLRYGYTF. CDR3 sequence (DNA): TGCAGCGTTTACCGGGACTTACGCTATGGCTACACCTTC. The V gene is TRBV29-1, the J gene TRBJ1-2; D might be TRBD1 (5 bases). The CDR3 runs to 13 residues. CDR1 SQVTM and CDR2 ANQGSEA come from the germline V gene. Trimming took off 5 bases at V and 4 bases at J, with 14 bases between the two ends.

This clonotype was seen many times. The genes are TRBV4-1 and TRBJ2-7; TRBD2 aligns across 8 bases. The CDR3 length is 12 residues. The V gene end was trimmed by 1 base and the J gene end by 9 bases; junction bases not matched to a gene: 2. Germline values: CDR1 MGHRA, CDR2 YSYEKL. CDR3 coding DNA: TGCGCCAGCAGCCAAGTAGCGGGGCGGCAGTACTTC. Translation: CASSQVAGRQYF.

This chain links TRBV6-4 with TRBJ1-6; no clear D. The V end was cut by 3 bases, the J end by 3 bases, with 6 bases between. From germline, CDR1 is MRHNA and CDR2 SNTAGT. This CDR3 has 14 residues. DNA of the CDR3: TGTGCCAGCAGTGAAAGAGTCTATAATTCACCCCTCCACTTT. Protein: CASSERVYNSPLHF.

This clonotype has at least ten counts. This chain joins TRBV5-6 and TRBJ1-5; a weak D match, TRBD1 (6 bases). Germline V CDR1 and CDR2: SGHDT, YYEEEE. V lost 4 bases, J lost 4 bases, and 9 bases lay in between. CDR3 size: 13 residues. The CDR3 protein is CASSATGNQPQHF. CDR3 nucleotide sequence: TGTGCCAGCAGCGCCACAGGGAATCAGCCCCAGCATTTT.

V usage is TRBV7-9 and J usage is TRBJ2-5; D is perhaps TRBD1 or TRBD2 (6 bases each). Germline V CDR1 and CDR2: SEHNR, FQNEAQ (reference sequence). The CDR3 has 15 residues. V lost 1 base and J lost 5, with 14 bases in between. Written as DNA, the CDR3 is TGTGCCAGCAGCTTAGGTGGGGGGCTGGCGGAGACCCAGTACTTC. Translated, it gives CASSLGGGLAETQYF.

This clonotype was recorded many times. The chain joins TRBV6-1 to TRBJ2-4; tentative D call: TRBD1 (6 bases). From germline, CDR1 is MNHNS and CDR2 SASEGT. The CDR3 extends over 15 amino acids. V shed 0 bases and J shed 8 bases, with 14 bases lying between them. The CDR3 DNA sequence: TGTGCCAGCAGTGAAGCAACAGGGAATTCGGACATTCAGTACTTC. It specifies CASSEATGNSDIQYF.

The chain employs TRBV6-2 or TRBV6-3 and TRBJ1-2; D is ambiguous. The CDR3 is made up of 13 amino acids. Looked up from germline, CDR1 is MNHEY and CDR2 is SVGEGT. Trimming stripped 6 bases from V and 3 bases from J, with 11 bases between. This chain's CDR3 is CASREGRHYGYTF. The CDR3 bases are TGTGCCAGCAGAGAGGGCCGGCACTATGGCTACACCTTC.

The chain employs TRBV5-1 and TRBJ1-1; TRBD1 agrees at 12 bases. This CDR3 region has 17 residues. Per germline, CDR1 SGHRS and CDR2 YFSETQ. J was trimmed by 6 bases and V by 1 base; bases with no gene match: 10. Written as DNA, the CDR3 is TGCGCCAGCAGCTTGAGCGGGGCGGGACAGGGGGCGGCTGAAGCTTTCTTT. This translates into CASSLSGAGQGAAEAFF.

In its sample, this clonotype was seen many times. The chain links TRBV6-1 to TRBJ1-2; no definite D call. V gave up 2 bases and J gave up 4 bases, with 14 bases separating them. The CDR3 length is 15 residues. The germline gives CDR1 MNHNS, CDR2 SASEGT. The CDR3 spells CASSEQPKVPYGYTF. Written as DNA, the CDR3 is TGTGCCAGCAGTGAACAACCGAAGGTCCCCTATGGCTACACCTTC.

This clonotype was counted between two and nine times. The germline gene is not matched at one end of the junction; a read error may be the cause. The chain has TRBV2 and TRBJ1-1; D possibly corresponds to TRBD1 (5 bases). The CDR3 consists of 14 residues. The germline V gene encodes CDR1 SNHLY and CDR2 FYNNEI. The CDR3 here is CASTRRGAGTKAFF. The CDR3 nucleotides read TGTGCCAGCACTAGGAGAGGGGCGGGCACTAAAGCTTTCTTT.

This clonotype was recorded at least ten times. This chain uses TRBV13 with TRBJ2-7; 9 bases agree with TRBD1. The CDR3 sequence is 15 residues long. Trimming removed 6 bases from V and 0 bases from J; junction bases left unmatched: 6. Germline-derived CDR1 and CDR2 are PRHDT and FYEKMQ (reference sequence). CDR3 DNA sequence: TGTGCCAGCAGGGGACAGGGCGTCTTCTCCTACGAGCAGTACTTC. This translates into CASRGQGVFSYEQYF.

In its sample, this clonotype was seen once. The CDR3 reads CAISESGPNEQYF. Written as DNA, the CDR3 is TGTGCCATCAGTGAGTCAGGCCCCAACGAGCAGTACTTC. This sequence joins TRBV10-3 and TRBJ2-7; D is ambiguous. Trimming took off 0 bases at V and 5 bases at J, with 8 bases between the two ends. CDR3 size: 13 residues. Germline assignment: CDR1 ENHRY and CDR2 SYGVKD.

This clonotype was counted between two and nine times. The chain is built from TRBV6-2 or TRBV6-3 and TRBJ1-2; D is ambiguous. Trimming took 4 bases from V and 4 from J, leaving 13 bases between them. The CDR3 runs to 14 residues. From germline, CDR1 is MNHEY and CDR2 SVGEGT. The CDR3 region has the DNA TGTGCCAGCAGTTTTGGGAGGACCTTCTATGGCTACACCTTC. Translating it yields CASSFGRTFYGYTF.

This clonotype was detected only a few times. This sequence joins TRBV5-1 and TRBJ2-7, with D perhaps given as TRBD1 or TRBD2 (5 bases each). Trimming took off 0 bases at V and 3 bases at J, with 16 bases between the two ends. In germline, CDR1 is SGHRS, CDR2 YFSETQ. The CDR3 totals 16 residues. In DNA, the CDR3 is TGCGCCAGCAGCTTGGAAGGGACCAGGGCCCTCTACGAGCAGTACTTC. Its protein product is CASSLEGTRALYEQYF.